This entry lists 5 T cell receptor beta chains sequenced from one sample in a study of blood T cell repertoires in COVID-19. The table came from immunoSEQ multiplex PCR; TCRdb's copy has only in-frame clones and leaves some out. Here the sample spans tens of thousands of clones, 85% to 90% being singletons. Sample: peripheral blood. The receptors originated from a human donor in a cohort sampled during active COVID-19. The donor label of this sample is uncertain.

The V and J genes are TRBV28 and TRBJ1-1; 10 bases match TRBD1. Trimming cost V 4 bases and J 5 bases; bases outside gene matches: 7. CDR1 and CDR2 (germline): MDHEN, SYDVKM. The CDR3 has 15 amino acids. The CDR3 protein is CASSSIGQGGTEAFF. The CDR3 DNA follows: TGTGCCAGCAGTTCCATTGGACAGGGGGGGACTGAAGCTTTCTTT.

This clone was seen just once. This chain uses TRBV6-5 with TRBJ2-1, with TRBD1 as a possible D gene (5 bases). V shed 7 bases and J shed 6 bases, with 16 bases lying between them. Germline V gene sequence: CDR1 MNHEY, CDR2 SVGAGI. The CDR3 contains 14 residues. CDR3: CASKRPGIINEQFF. In nucleotides, the CDR3 is TGTGCCAGCAAAAGGCCAGGGATTATCAATGAGCAGTTCTTC.

The chain links TRBV11-2 to TRBJ2-1, with D perhaps TRBD1 (5 bases). V was trimmed by 3 bases and J by 3 bases, leaving 15 bases between them. The CDR3 sequence is 16 residues long. Germline-derived CDR1 and CDR2 are SGHAT and FQNNGV. Here the CDR3 reads CASSLPYRTYYNEQFF. CDR3 sequence (DNA): TGTGCCAGCAGCTTGCCCTACAGGACATACTACAATGAGCAGTTCTTC.

V and J are TRBV10-3 and TRBJ2-3, with D possibly being TRBD1 (6 bases). The V end was cut by 10 bases, the J end by 7 bases, with 18 bases between. Germline V gene sequence: CDR1 ENHRY, CDR2 SYGVKD. The CDR3 loop spans 13 amino acids. This CDR3 reads CATLQVGANTQYF. The CDR3 DNA follows: TGTGCCACCCTGCAGGTGGGGGCAAATACGCAGTATTTT.

The rearrangement links TRBV30 to TRBJ1-2, with a possible D match to TRBD1 (5 bases). Germline V lookup: CDR1 GTSNPN, CDR2 SVGIG (reference sequence). This CDR3 contains 13 residues. The V and J ends lost 0 bases and 5 bases respectively, with 10 bases between them. CDR3 in DNA: TGTGCCTGGAGTGTACAGGTCTGGTATGGCTACACCTTC. Translating gives CAWSVQVWYGYTF.